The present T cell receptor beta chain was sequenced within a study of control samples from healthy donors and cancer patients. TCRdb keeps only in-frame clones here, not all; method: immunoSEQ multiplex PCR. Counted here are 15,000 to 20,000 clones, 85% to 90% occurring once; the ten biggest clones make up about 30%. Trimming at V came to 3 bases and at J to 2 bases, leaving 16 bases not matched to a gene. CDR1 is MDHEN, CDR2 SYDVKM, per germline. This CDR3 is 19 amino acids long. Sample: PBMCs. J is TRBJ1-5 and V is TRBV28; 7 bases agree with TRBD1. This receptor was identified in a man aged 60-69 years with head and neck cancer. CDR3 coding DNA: TGTGCCAGCAGTTTTTCGAGACAGGGACCCTCGTGGGGCAATCAGCCCCAGCATTTT. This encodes CASSFSRQGPSWGNQPQHF.